The next 32 T cell receptor beta chains were all read from a single sample in a study of PD-1 blockade in classical Hodgkin lymphoma. Relapse after autologous stem cell transplantation occurred in every patient, and brentuximab vedotin exposure varied. TCRdb's copy holds only in-frame clones and misses some; the assay was immunoSEQ multiplex PCR. The profile covers about 25,000 clones, with 80% appearing a single time and approximately 6.7% taken by the ten largest. Sequencing used peripheral blood mononuclear cells (PBMCs), obtained at baseline. The origin of the receptors is a human donor with classical Hodgkin lymphoma.

V is TRBV2 and J is TRBJ1-5; D may be TRBD1 (5 bases). With 5 bases removed from V and 6 bases from J, the gap between germline ends came to 8 bases. Per the germline V gene, CDR1 is SNHLY and CDR2 is FYNNEI. The CDR3 consists of 12 residues. The DNA for the CDR3 is TGTGCCAGCAGTCCCGGGGGTCAGCCCCAGCATTTT. Its protein is CASSPGGQPQHF.

V is TRBV5-1 and J is TRBJ1-4; maybe TRBD1 (5 bases). This CDR3 region has 15 residues. CDR1 and CDR2 from the germline V gene are SGHRS and YFSETQ. Trimming cost V 0 bases and J 6 bases, with 12 bases left between them. The CDR3 is CASSLVRGTDEKLFF. The DNA of the CDR3 is TGCGCCAGCAGCTTGGTACGGGGGACGGATGAAAAACTGTTTTTT. The whole variable domain, remainder taken from reference TRBV5-1 and TRBJ1-4, is KAGVTQTPRYLIKTRGQQVTLSCSPISGHRSVSWYQQTPGQGLQFLFEYFSETQRNKGNFPGRFSGRQFSNSRSEMNVSTLELGDSALYLCASSLVRGTDEKLFFGSGTQLSVL.

This sequence joins TRBV4-3 and TRBJ1-1; 9 bases fit TRBD1. This CDR3 has 16 amino acids. J was trimmed by 14 bases and V by 0 bases; bases with no gene match: 16. Germline V lookup: CDR1 LGHNA, CDR2 YSLEER. CDR3 sequence reads: CASSQDYPPHRQGVFF. In nucleotides, the CDR3 is TGCGCCAGCAGCCAAGATTACCCACCACACAGACAGGGGGTCTTCTTT.

The gene calls are TRBV15 and TRBJ1-5; D ambiguous. The V end was cut by 0 bases, the J end by 9 bases, with 3 bases between. Germline CDR1 is LNHNV and CDR2 is YYDKDF (reference sequence). The CDR3 length is 11 residues. The DNA of the CDR3 is TGTGCCACCAGCAGAGATGGGCCCCAGCATTTT. This gives the protein CATSRDGPQHF.

The table lists this clone with a count of one. V is TRBV4-1 and J is TRBJ1-4; D not certain. The V end lost 1 base, the J end lost 0 bases, and 15 bases lay between the germline ends. The CDR3 is made up of 18 amino acids. Germline V gene lookup returns CDR1 MGHRA and CDR2 YSYEKL. The CDR3 nucleotides read TGCGCCAGCAGCCAAGGGCCCACTCAATTTGCAACTAATGAAAAACTGTTTTTT. Its translation: CASSQGPTQFATNEKLFF.

The chain joins TRBV27 to TRBJ2-6; D may be TRBD2 (6 bases). V was trimmed by 10 bases and J by 1 base, leaving 8 bases between them. There are 13 residues in the CDR3. Germline CDR1 and CDR2: MNHEY and SMNVEV (reference sequence). DNA of the CDR3: TGTGCCACCCGGGGGTCTGGGGCCAACGTCCTGACTTTC. As protein: CATRGSGANVLTF.

This chain uses TRBV18 with TRBJ1-3; D unclear. V was trimmed by 3 bases and J by 7 bases, leaving 13 bases between them. CDR1 KGHSH and CDR2 LQKENI come from the germline V gene. CDR3 length: 14 residues. This CDR3 reads CASSPLPTGNTIYF. The CDR3 bases are TGTGCCAGCTCACCTCTGCCGACCGGGAACACCATATATTTT.

The rearrangement uses TRBV7-3 and TRBJ2-1; 9 positions agree with TRBD1. Germline-derived CDR1 and CDR2 are SGHTA and FQGTGA. Germline trimming cut 6 bases from V and 8 bases from J; bases unmatched to any gene: 8. This CDR3 contains 14 residues. The CDR3 DNA follows: TGTGCCAGCAGTCAGACAGGGGGTAACTATGAGCAGTTCTTC. This codes for CASSQTGGNYEQFF.

The chain couples TRBV2 to TRBJ2-7; D is undetermined. CDR1 SNHLY and CDR2 FYNNEI come from the germline V gene. Trimming took off 8 bases at V and 3 bases at J, with 5 bases between the two ends. The CDR3 extends over 10 amino acids. DNA for the CDR3: TGTGCCAGCCAGAACTACGAGCAGTACTTC. It encodes CASQNYEQYF.

The chain joins TRBV7-9 to TRBJ1-6; no definite D call. This CDR3 is built from 15 residues. Germline values: CDR1 SEHNR, CDR2 FQNEAQ (reference sequence). V was pared by 8 bases and J by 0 bases, with 11 bases between. CDR3 residues: CASRRGSSYNSPLHF. As DNA, the CDR3 is TGTGCCAGCCGCAGAGGGAGCTCCTATAATTCACCCCTCCACTTT.

The chain combines TRBV29-1 with TRBJ2-3; 8 bases line up with TRBD1. Trimming cost V 5 bases and J 5 bases; bases outside gene matches: 9. There are 14 residues in the CDR3. CDR1 and CDR2 (germline): SQVTM, ANQGSEA. The CDR3 reads CSVSQGAVGDTQYF. The CDR3 nucleotides are TGCAGCGTTTCCCAGGGGGCGGTGGGAGATACGCAGTATTTT.

CDR3 DNA sequence: TGTGCCAGTAGTGTGGCAGGGGGCACGAATCAGCCCCAGCATTTT. Protein product: CASSVAGGTNQPQHF. The genes are TRBV19 and TRBJ1-5, with 8 bases identical to TRBD1. Germline V gene data show CDR1 as LNHDA and CDR2 as SQIVND (reference sequence). CDR3 length: 15 residues. The V segment lost 5 bases and the J segment 4 bases; nucleotides outside the gene matches: 7.

The rearrangement uses TRBV19 and TRBJ1-1; the match to TRBD1 covers 9 bases. With V trimmed by 11 bases and J by 4 bases, 8 bases remained unmatched. The CDR3 consists of 13 residues. Germline CDR1 LNHDA, CDR2 SQIVND (reference sequence). Here the CDR3 reads CAAYGQGPTEAFF. CDR3 nucleotides: TGTGCCGCTTACGGACAGGGGCCCACTGAAGCTTTCTTT.

The chain is built from TRBV19 and TRBJ2-6; D is undetermined. V was clipped by 2 bases and J by 0 bases, with 14 bases between them. CDR1 is LNHDA and CDR2 is SQIVND in the germline V gene (reference sequence). The CDR3 covers 18 residues. In DNA, the CDR3 is TGTGCCAGTAGTATACAGGCTTACTGGTACTCTGGGGCCAACGTCCTGACTTTC. Its protein is CASSIQAYWYSGANVLTF.

The chain uses TRBV5-1 and TRBJ1-4, with 8 bases fitting TRBD1. Germline-derived CDR1 and CDR2 are SGHRS and YFSETQ. The CDR3 contains 14 residues. With V trimmed by 7 bases and J by 3 bases, 5 bases remained unmatched. In DNA, the CDR3 is TGCGCCAGCGGACAGGGTGGTCCTAATGAAAAACTGTTTTTT. Its protein is CASGQGGPNEKLFF.

This clone occurred a few times. This chain joins TRBV29-1 and TRBJ1-6; D gene uncertain. This CDR3 has 12 amino acids. CDR1 and CDR2 from the germline V gene are SQVTM and ANQGSEA. Trimming removed 2 bases from V and 14 bases from J, with 13 bases in between. The CDR3, as DNA: TGCAGCGTTGAACTGGCCCCCGGGACCCTCCACTTT. It specifies CSVELAPGTLHF.

With respect to this clone: Its ends do not fully match the called genes, so a read error is possible. The chain couples TRBV27 to TRBJ2-2, with D unresolved. CDR1 is MNHEY, CDR2 SMNVEV, per germline (reference sequence). There are 12 residues in the CDR3. DNA of the CDR3: TGTGTCAGCATTTCAGGTTCCGGGGAGCTGTTTTTT. It codes for CVSISGSGELFF.

The CDR3 sequence: CASSVQGGKNSPLHF. CDR3 in DNA: TGTGCCAGCAGCGTCCAGGGAGGGAAGAATTCACCCCTCCACTTT. This rearrangement joins TRBV9 to TRBJ1-6, with D possibly TRBD1 on 5 matching bases. This CDR3 comprises 15 residues. CDR1 and CDR2 (germline): SGDLS, YYNGEE. V gave up 2 bases and J gave up 7 bases, with 13 bases separating them. Using reference TRBV9 and TRBJ1-6 for the parts outside the CDR3, the full variable domain is DSGVTQTPKHLITATGQRVTLRCSPRSGDLSVYWYQQSLDQGLQFLIQYYNGEERAKGNILERFSAQQFPDLHSELNLSSLELGDSALYFCASSVQGGKNSPLHFGNGTRLTVT.

The rearrangement joins TRBV15 to TRBJ1-1; D gene unclear. Trimming removed 0 bases at V and 3 bases at J, with 5 bases between. The CDR3 sequence is 13 residues long. Germline V lookup: CDR1 LNHNV, CDR2 YYDKDF (reference sequence). The CDR3 nucleotides read TGTGCCACCAGCAGAGATATGCACACTGAAGCTTTCTTT. It encodes CATSRDMHTEAFF.

The chain uses TRBV25-1 and TRBJ2-5; weak D call: TRBD1 (6 bases). V dropped 6 bases and J dropped 5 bases, with 16 bases sitting between them. Germline CDR1 is MGHDK and CDR2 is SYGVNS. The CDR3 length is 14 residues. CDR3 DNA: TGTGCCAGCAGGGGACATCGGGGAACGGAGACCCAGTACTTC. Its translation: CASRGHRGTETQYF.

This clone showed up just once. The chain carries TRBV4-2 and TRBJ2-5, with 15 bases matching TRBD2. This CDR3 region has 17 residues. V gave up 3 bases and J gave up 5 bases; unmatched junction bases: 7. Germline-derived CDR1 and CDR2 are LGHNA and YNFKEQ. CDR3 protein: CASSHSWTSGGVETQYF. CDR3 DNA sequence: TGTGCCAGCAGCCATTCTTGGACTAGCGGGGGGGTGGAGACCCAGTACTTC.

This sequence joins TRBV6-5 and TRBJ1-5; no clear D gene. This CDR3 comprises 13 residues. Germline lookup yields CDR1 MNHEY and CDR2 SVGAGI. V lost 0 bases to trimming and J lost 3 bases, with 3 bases between them. Here the CDR3 DNA reads TGTGCCAGCAGTTACTCTGCCAATCAGCCCCAGCATTTT. This encodes CASSYSANQPQHF.

This chain uses TRBV5-1 with TRBJ1-6; D not resolved. The CDR3 runs to 15 residues. V lost 0 bases to trimming and J lost 10 bases, with 14 bases between them. Germline V gene sequence: CDR1 SGHRS, CDR2 YFSETQ. CDR3 DNA: TGCGCCAGCAGCTTGGAAACCCTTAATGGGTCACCCCTCCACTTT. It translates to CASSLETLNGSPLHF.

This chain connects TRBV19 to TRBJ1-6, with D perhaps matching TRBD1 (5 bases). The V gene lost 8 bases and the J gene lost 7 bases, with 18 bases spanning the gap. This CDR3 has 15 residues. CDR1 is LNHDA, CDR2 SQIVND, per germline (reference sequence). CDR3 bases: TGTGCCAGTGCAAGAGGGGATTGGGGGAATTCACCCCTCCACTTT. Its translation is CASARGDWGNSPLHF.

The rearrangement links TRBV28 to TRBJ1-1; D is unresolved. The V gene lost 5 bases and the J gene lost 0 bases, with 7 bases spanning the gap. The CDR3 runs 13 residues. Looked up from germline, CDR1 is MDHEN and CDR2 is SYDVKM. The CDR3 is CASSGRLNTEAFF. The DNA for the CDR3 is TGTGCCAGCAGTGGCCGGCTGAACACTGAAGCTTTCTTT.

In DNA form, the CDR3 reads TGTGCCAGCAGTGACTACGAGCAGTACTTC. Translating gives CASSDYEQYF. The chain joins TRBV2 to TRBJ2-7, with no clear D. There are 10 residues in the CDR3. V shed 3 bases and J shed 3 bases, with 0 bases lying between them. The germline CDR1 and CDR2 sequences are SNHLY and FYNNEI.

The chain's CDR3 is CASSDQGAAVGKGYTF. For the CDR3, the DNA is TGTGCCAGCAGCGATCAGGGAGCTGCCGTCGGGAAGGGCTACACCTTC. The chain is built from TRBV9 and TRBJ1-2; tentatively, D is TRBD1 (5 bases). The V gene lost 3 bases and the J gene lost 8 bases, with 23 bases spanning the gap. In germline, CDR1 is SGDLS, CDR2 YYNGEE. CDR3 length: 16 amino acids.

The chain recombines TRBV10-2 with TRBJ1-2, with D perhaps TRBD1 (5 bases). The V gene's germline CDR1 is WSHSY and CDR2 SAAADI. The CDR3 consists of 16 residues. Trimming pared 0 bases from V and 9 bases from J, leaving 20 bases between. The CDR3 sequence is CASSESLGAGRERYTF. CDR3 in DNA: TGCGCCAGCAGTGAGTCCCTCGGGGCCGGGAGGGAACGCTACACCTTC.

The CDR3 sequence is CASSSGVYGNQPQHF. The CDR3 DNA sequence: TGTGCCAGCAGTTCCGGGGTATATGGCAATCAGCCCCAGCATTTT. The chain recombines TRBV27 with TRBJ1-5, with D hard to call. This CDR3 comprises 15 residues. In germline, CDR1 is MNHEY, CDR2 SMNVEV (reference sequence). Deletions cut 4 bases from V and 2 bases from J, with 12 bases between.

The chain is built from TRBV6-9 and TRBJ1-6, with D possibly being TRBD1 (5 bases). Deletions cut 2 bases from V and 3 bases from J, with 14 bases between. Germline V gene lookup returns CDR1 MNHGY and CDR2 SVAAGI. The CDR3 runs to 17 residues. CDR3 loop: CASSYHQGDNYNSPLHF. The CDR3, as DNA: TGTGCCAGCAGTTATCATCAGGGAGATAACTATAATTCACCCCTCCACTTT.

The chain has TRBV19 and TRBJ1-5; TRBD1 matches at 8 bases. This CDR3 comprises 15 residues. With 4 bases clipped from V and 3 bases from J, the junction kept 5 bases outside the gene matches. Germline CDR1 LNHDA, CDR2 SQIVND (reference sequence). CDR3 amino acids: CASSSRGLNNQPQHF. The CDR3 bases are TGTGCCAGTAGTAGCAGGGGGCTCAACAATCAGCCCCAGCATTTT.

The chain joins TRBV5-6 to TRBJ1-5; 11 bases line up with TRBD1. Trimming removed 4 bases from V and 2 bases from J; junction bases left unmatched: 11. The CDR3 runs 18 residues. The germline gives CDR1 SGHDT, CDR2 YYEEEE. The CDR3 loop reads CASSLRGQGGIGNQPQHF. CDR3 bases: TGTGCCAGCAGCCTGAGGGGACAGGGGGGGATTGGCAATCAGCCCCAGCATTTT.